The source of this TCR beta chain is a study of blood T cell repertoires in COVID-19. Overall study context: COVID-19 samples from acute and convalescent phases originated in the United States, Italy and Spain.

A note on this clone: Other DNA sequences in the sample encode the same CDR3.

The assay was immunoSEQ multiplex PCR, and TCRdb's table has in-frame clones only and misses some. The sample lists approximately 150,000 clones; more than 65% were seen once. Germline CDR1 DFQATT, CDR2 SNEGSKA (reference sequence). Trimming took 5 bases from V and 4 from J, leaving 8 bases between them. The CDR3 is 11 residues long. The sequence derives from a woman in her 50s in a cohort sampled during active or convalescent COVID-19. This sequence joins TRBV20-1 and TRBJ1-2, with D possibly TRBD1 on 5 matching bases. Source material: peripheral blood. CDR3 bases: TGCAGTGCTTCCCAGGGCTATGGCTACACCTTC. Translation gives CSASQGYGYTF.